The rows below give T cell receptor beta chains drawn from one sample of a study of T-cell memory formation after mild COVID-19. TCRdb reprocessed the 5' RACE reads via MiXCR and lists one record per CDR3 protein. Among 400,000 or so distinct CDR3 sequences listed, approximately 20% were seen once. The sample consisted of PBMCs or a T cell subset sorted from them (not recorded which). The receptors were gathered from an adult woman who had mild COVID-19 (a few samples of this study predate the infection). Cell type and time point are not known. The CDR3 runs from the conserved cysteine through the conserved F or W. D genes are given only for firm matches. For some rows the clone size is stated as once, few or many, or as a class when expanded; others skip it.

length: 17; J: TRBJ2-5; size: .; D: .; V: TRBV4-1; CDR3: CASSQEGPPGLQETQYF; DNA: TGCGCCAGCAGCCAAGAGGGTCCTCCGGGACTCCAAGAGACCCAGTACTTC
length: 18; J: TRBJ2-1; size: few; D: .; V: TRBV24-1; CDR3: CATSDPTPQRIKHNEQFF; DNA: TGTGCCACCAGTGATCCGACGCCCCAGCGTATAAAGCACAATGAGCAGTTCTTC
length: 13; J: TRBJ1-6; size: .; D: .; V: TRBV2; CDR3: CASREGPREPLHF; DNA: TGTGCCAGCAGAGAGGGGCCCCGGGAACCCCTCCACTTT
length: 13; J: TRBJ2-7; size: few; D: .; V: TRBV27; CDR3: CASSSGLTYEQYF; DNA: TGTGCCAGCAGTTCGGGATTGACCTACGAGCAGTACTTC
length: 17; J: TRBJ2-1; size: few; D: TRBD2; V: TRBV20-1; CDR3: CSARMVLAGGLNNEQFF; DNA: TGCAGTGCTAGAATGGTCCTAGCGGGGGGGCTTAACAATGAGCAGTTCTTC
length: 15; J: TRBJ2-1; size: few; D: .; V: TRBV6-4; CDR3: CASSESADSFNEQFF; DNA: TGTGCCAGCAGTGAATCGGCGGACTCGTTCAATGAGCAGTTCTTC
length: 15; J: TRBJ1-1; size: .; D: .; V: TRBV5-1; CDR3: CASSFPGREVTEAFF; DNA: TGCGCCAGCAGCTTTCCTGGCAGGGAGGTTACTGAAGCTTTCTTT
length: 15; J: TRBJ2-3; size: .; D: TRBD2; V: TRBV4-1; CDR3: CASSQTSMGTDTQYF; DNA: TGCGCCAGCAGCCAGACTAGCATGGGGACAGATACGCAGTATTTT
length: 16; J: TRBJ2-3; size: .; D: .; V: TRBV12-3/TRBV12-4; CDR3: CASRPGPGGIEDTQYF; DNA: TGTGCCAGCAGACCGGGGCCCGGCGGGATTGAGGATACGCAGTATTTT
length: 15; J: TRBJ1-1; size: .; D: TRBD1; V: TRBV6-6; CDR3: CASSYSIGGAFEAFF; DNA: TGTGCCAGCAGTTACTCGATAGGGGGCGCATTTGAAGCTTTCTTT
length: 15; J: TRBJ2-5; size: .; D: TRBD1; V: TRBV6-5; CDR3: CASSPTGQGVETQYF; DNA: TGTGCCAGCAGCCCCACGGGACAGGGGGTGGAGACCCAGTACTTC
length: 15; J: TRBJ1-5; size: few; D: TRBD1; V: TRBV12-3/TRBV12-4; CDR3: CASSLAGQGYQPQHF; DNA: TGTGCCAGCAGTTTAGCGGGACAGGGGTATCAGCCCCAGCATTTT
length: 15; J: TRBJ2-7; size: .; D: TRBD2; V: TRBV19; CDR3: CASSPYRGSGDEQYF; DNA: TGTGCCAGTAGTCCTTACCGGGGGAGCGGGGACGAGCAGTACTTC
length: 16; J: TRBJ2-3; size: .; D: TRBD1; V: TRBV27; CDR3: CASSSIRQGGTDTQYF; DNA: TGTGCCAGCAGTTCTATACGACAGGGTGGCACAGATACGCAGTATTTT
length: 18; J: TRBJ2-2; size: .; D: TRBD1; V: TRBV12-3/TRBV12-4; CDR3: CASSTRTGRRLPPGELFF; DNA: TGTGCCAGCAGCACCCGGACAGGGAGGCGTCTCCCCCCGGGGGAGCTGTTTTTT
length: 19; J: TRBJ1-4; size: many; D: .; V: TRBV5-5; CDR3: CASSSRPSAVWATNEKLFF; DNA: TGTGCCAGCAGTTCTAGACCGTCGGCAGTCTGGGCAACTAATGAAAAACTGTTTTTT
length: 14; J: TRBJ2-7; size: .; D: .; V: TRBV4-1; CDR3: CASSQDYEGGEQYF; DNA: TGCGCCAGCAGCCAAGATTATGAAGGGGGCGAGCAGTACTTC
length: 15; J: TRBJ2-3; size: many; D: .; V: TRBV6-4; CDR3: CASSDSPGRPDTQYF; DNA: TGTGCCAGCAGTGACTCTCCGGGACGACCGGATACGCAGTATTTT
length: 14; J: TRBJ2-3; size: few; D: .; V: TRBV12-3/TRBV12-4; CDR3: CASSPGRGPDTQYF; DNA: TGTGCCAGCAGTCCTGGAAGAGGGCCAGATACGCAGTATTTT
length: 16; J: TRBJ2-3; size: few; D: .; V: TRBV5-1; CDR3: CASSLARGSGADTQYF; DNA: TGCGCCAGCAGCTTGGCCCGAGGGAGTGGGGCAGATACGCAGTATTTT
length: 12; J: TRBJ1-1; size: many; D: .; V: TRBV12-3/TRBV12-4; CDR3: CASSRQNTEAFF; DNA: TGTGCCAGCAGCCGGCAAAACACTGAAGCTTTCTTT
length: 15; J: TRBJ2-1; size: .; D: TRBD2; V: TRBV5-1; CDR3: CASSFYLAGGLEQFF; DNA: TGCGCCAGCAGCTTTTATCTAGCGGGGGGGCTTGAGCAGTTCTTC
length: 14; J: TRBJ2-2; size: few; D: .; V: TRBV7-6; CDR3: CASSEGLNTGELFF; DNA: TGTGCCAGCAGCGAGGGACTCAACACCGGGGAGCTGTTTTTT
length: 15; J: TRBJ2-7; size: .; D: .; V: TRBV7-6; CDR3: CASSLGVSDHYEQYF; DNA: TGTGCCAGCAGCTTAGGCGTCAGCGATCACTACGAGCAGTACTTC
length: 16; J: TRBJ2-3; size: few; D: TRBD2; V: TRBV11-2; CDR3: CASSSTSGRLTDTQYF; DNA: TGTGCCAGCAGCTCGACTAGCGGCCGACTCACAGATACGCAGTATTTT
length: 15; J: TRBJ2-7; size: .; D: .; V: TRBV5-1; CDR3: CASSPGRDLYNEQYF; DNA: TGCGCCAGCAGCCCCGGCCGGGACTTGTATAACGAGCAGTACTTC
length: 15; J: TRBJ2-7; size: few; D: TRBD2; V: TRBV20-1; CDR3: CSARGPGGDSYEQYF; DNA: TGCAGTGCTAGAGGCCCGGGAGGGGACTCCTACGAGCAGTACTTC
length: 14; J: TRBJ2-7; size: few; D: .; V: TRBV7-9; CDR3: CASSFMLVGGEQYF; DNA: TGTGCCAGCAGCTTTATGTTGGTCGGGGGCGAGCAGTACTTC
length: 14; J: TRBJ2-7; size: .; D: .; V: TRBV7-2; CDR3: CASGPGGFPYEQYF; DNA: TGTGCCAGCGGCCCTGGGGGGTTCCCCTACGAGCAGTACTTC
length: 17; J: TRBJ2-1; size: few; D: TRBD2; V: TRBV7-9; CDR3: CASSLGLAGRTYNEQFF; DNA: TGTGCCAGCAGCTTAGGACTAGCGGGACGTACCTACAATGAGCAGTTCTTC
length: 11; J: TRBJ2-7; size: .; D: .; V: TRBV6-1; CDR3: CATKTPTEQYF; DNA: TGTGCCACCAAGACCCCGACTGAGCAGTACTTC
length: 16; J: TRBJ2-6; size: few; D: .; V: TRBV18; CDR3: CASSPGSSSGANVLTF; DNA: TGTGCCAGCTCACCAGGGAGTAGCTCTGGGGCCAACGTCCTGACTTTC
length: 14; J: TRBJ2-1; size: many; D: .; V: TRBV12-3/TRBV12-4; CDR3: CASSPQGSYNEQFF; DNA: TGTGCCAGCAGTCCCCAGGGCTCCTACAATGAGCAGTTCTTC
length: 16; J: TRBJ2-3; size: .; D: TRBD1; V: TRBV5-6; CDR3: CASSLHGTGSTDTQYF; DNA: TGTGCCAGCAGCTTGCACGGGACAGGGAGCACAGATACGCAGTATTTT
length: 18; J: TRBJ2-3; size: few; D: TRBD1; V: TRBV7-9; CDR3: CASSTGTGGFFGLTTQYF; DNA: TGTGCCAGCAGTACCGGGACAGGGGGCTTCTTTGGGCTCACAACGCAGTATTTT
length: 18; J: TRBJ2-7; size: few; D: .; V: TRBV7-2; CDR3: CASSLELGVGTITYEQYF; DNA: TGTGCCAGCAGCTTGGAGCTCGGGGTAGGAACGATCACCTACGAGCAGTACTTC
length: 14; J: TRBJ1-1; size: few; D: TRBD1; V: TRBV29-1; CDR3: CSVAGQLLNTEAFF; DNA: TGCAGCGTTGCGGGACAGCTATTGAACACTGAAGCTTTCTTT
length: 13; J: TRBJ2-7; size: .; D: .; V: TRBV7-8; CDR3: CASSLASSREQYF; DNA: TGTGCCAGCAGCTTAGCCTCGAGTCGCGAGCAGTACTTC
length: 16; J: TRBJ2-7; size: .; D: .; V: TRBV9; CDR3: CASRTRQEAYGYEQYF; DNA: TGTGCCAGCAGAACTCGACAGGAAGCTTACGGCTACGAGCAGTACTTC
length: 15; J: TRBJ1-2; size: many; D: .; V: TRBV7-2; CDR3: CASSLVGHDPYGYTF; DNA: TGTGCCAGCAGCTTAGTGGGACACGACCCATATGGCTACACCTTC
length: 17; J: TRBJ1-1; size: .; D: TRBD1; V: TRBV15; CDR3: CATSRDRRGQGETEAFF; DNA: TGTGCCACCAGCAGAGATAGGAGAGGACAGGGAGAAACTGAAGCTTTCTTT
length: 16; J: TRBJ2-1; size: .; D: TRBD2; V: TRBV5-1; CDR3: CASSLVSGLAGGEQFF; DNA: TGCGCCAGCAGCTTGGTGTCGGGACTAGCGGGCGGTGAGCAGTTCTTC
length: 16; J: TRBJ2-2; size: few; D: TRBD1; V: TRBV7-2; CDR3: CASSSTGAPFTGELFF; DNA: TGTGCCAGCAGCTCGACAGGGGCCCCGTTCACCGGGGAGCTGTTTTTT
length: 13; J: TRBJ2-2; size: few; D: .; V: TRBV7-9; CDR3: CASSPPGGGELFF; DNA: TGTGCCAGCAGCCCGCCCGGGGGCGGGGAGCTGTTTTTT
length: 15; J: TRBJ2-3; size: many; D: .; V: TRBV7-6; CDR3: CASSLDHLSTDTQYF; DNA: TGTGCCAGCAGCTTAGACCACCTTAGCACAGATACGCAGTATTTT
length: 15; J: TRBJ2-6; size: few; D: .; V: TRBV20-1; CDR3: CSARGGAPGANVLTF; DNA: TGCAGTGCTAGAGGCGGGGCGCCTGGGGCCAACGTCCTGACTTTC
length: 15; J: TRBJ2-7; size: .; D: .; V: TRBV5-5; CDR3: CASRESDRLSYEQYF; DNA: TGTGCCAGCAGAGAATCCGACAGACTCTCCTACGAGCAGTACTTC
length: 15; J: TRBJ1-6; size: .; D: .; V: TRBV20-1; CDR3: CSARDRGGFNSPLHF; DNA: TGCAGTGCTAGAGATCGGGGCGGTTTTAATTCACCCCTCCACTTT
length: 12; J: TRBJ1-1; size: .; D: .; V: TRBV10-2; CDR3: CASTPGETEAFF; DNA: TGCGCCAGCACCCCAGGGGAAACTGAAGCTTTCTTT
length: 15; J: TRBJ2-3; size: .; D: .; V: TRBV5-1; CDR3: CASRLDYPVTDTQYF; DNA: TGCGCCAGCAGGTTGGACTACCCTGTCACAGATACGCAGTATTTT
length: 16; J: TRBJ2-7; size: .; D: TRBD2; V: TRBV20-1; CDR3: CSARDWGLAGVNEQYF; DNA: TGCAGTGCTAGAGATTGGGGACTAGCGGGAGTTAACGAGCAGTACTTC
length: 15; J: TRBJ1-1; size: .; D: .; V: TRBV4-3; CDR3: CASSSSSRAGLEAFF; DNA: TGCGCCAGCAGCTCTTCCTCGAGGGCCGGACTTGAAGCTTTCTTT
length: 15; J: TRBJ1-1; size: .; D: .; V: TRBV4-1; CDR3: CASSQNPGLNTEAFF; DNA: TGCGCCAGCAGCCAAAATCCGGGTCTAAACACTGAAGCTTTCTTT
length: 14; J: TRBJ1-5; size: few; D: .; V: TRBV3-1; CDR3: CASSQREVDQPQHF; DNA: TGTGCCAGCAGCCAGCGAGAGGTGGATCAGCCCCAGCATTTT
length: 12; J: TRBJ1-6; size: .; D: .; V: TRBV14; CDR3: CASSHWSSPLHF; DNA: TGTGCCAGCAGCCACTGGAGCTCACCCCTCCACTTT
length: 13; J: TRBJ2-7; size: few; D: TRBD1; V: TRBV5-1; CDR3: CASGTDQFYEQYF; DNA: TGCGCCAGCGGGACAGACCAATTCTACGAGCAGTACTTC
length: 13; J: TRBJ1-2; size: .; D: TRBD1; V: TRBV30; CDR3: CAWSVTDRGGYTF; DNA: TGTGCCTGGAGTGTGACGGACAGGGGAGGCTACACCTTC
length: 15; J: TRBJ2-7; size: many; D: .; V: TRBV12-3/TRBV12-4; CDR3: CASSSPSGPSDEQYF; DNA: TGTGCCAGCAGTTCCCCCTCAGGGCCCTCGGACGAGCAGTACTTC
length: 16; J: TRBJ2-1; size: .; D: .; V: TRBV4-3; CDR3: CASSRNGAASYNEQFF; DNA: TGCGCCAGCAGCCGAAATGGGGCGGCTTCCTACAATGAGCAGTTCTTC
length: 14; J: TRBJ2-7; size: many; D: TRBD1; V: TRBV12-3/TRBV12-4; CDR3: CASSSAPRDSEQYF; DNA: TGTGCCAGCAGTTCCGCCCCCCGGGACAGCGAGCAGTACTTC